The present T cell receptor beta chain was sequenced within a study of T cell changes during pregnancy in multiple sclerosis (dated 2019 in TCRdb). Concerning the study at large: The study looked at changes in the T cell repertoire across pregnancy in women with multiple sclerosis.

This clone was seen once. Its antigen is not yet known. The input lacks base qualities; no much larger clone sits a single base away. The library was built by means of the immunoSEQ multiplex PCR assay. Here the immuneACCESS table is served through TCRdb, limited to in-frame sequences with V and J called. Missing clones are a known gap in these copies; in checked studies unresolved V genes cover under half, and the rest lacks a known reason. For this sample there are approximately 94,000 clones; 92% appear just once. 1.5% to 2.5% of the sample comes from the top ten. Trimming removed 4 bases from V and 1 base from J, leaving 9 bases between the germline ends. Looking up the germline V gene yields CDR1 SGHDT and CDR2 YYEEEE. There are 14 amino acids in the CDR3, from cysteine to phenylalanine inclusive. The read is trimmed to its CDR3 DNA, 42 bases read in frame from base 1.

The sequence joins TRBV5-6 to TRBJ1-3, with a weak D call of TRBD1 (5 bases match). This specimen was peripheral blood, taken after pregnancy. The origin of this receptor is a female donor with multiple sclerosis, enrolled in a pregnancy study. CDR3 sequence: CASSTTGSGNTIYF. The nucleotide sequence is given as TGTGCCAGCAGCACAACAGGATCTGGAAACACCATATATTTT.